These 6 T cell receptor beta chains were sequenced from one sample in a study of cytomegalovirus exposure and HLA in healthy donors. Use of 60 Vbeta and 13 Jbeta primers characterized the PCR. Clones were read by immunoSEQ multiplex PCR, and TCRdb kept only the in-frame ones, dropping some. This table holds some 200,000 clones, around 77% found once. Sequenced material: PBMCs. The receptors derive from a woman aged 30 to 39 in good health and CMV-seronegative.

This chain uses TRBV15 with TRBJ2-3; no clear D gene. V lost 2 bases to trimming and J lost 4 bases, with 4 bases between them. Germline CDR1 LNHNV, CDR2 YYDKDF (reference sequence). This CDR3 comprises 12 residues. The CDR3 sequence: CATSRSADTQYF. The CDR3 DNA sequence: TGTGCCACCAGCAGATCAGCAGATACGCAGTATTTT.

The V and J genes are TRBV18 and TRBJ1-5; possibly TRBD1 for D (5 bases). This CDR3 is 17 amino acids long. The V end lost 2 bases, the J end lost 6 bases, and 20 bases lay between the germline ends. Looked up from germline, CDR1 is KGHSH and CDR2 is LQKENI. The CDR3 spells CASSPLGWGFSGQPQHF. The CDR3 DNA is TGTGCCAGCTCACCATTGGGGTGGGGCTTTTCGGGTCAGCCCCAGCATTTT.

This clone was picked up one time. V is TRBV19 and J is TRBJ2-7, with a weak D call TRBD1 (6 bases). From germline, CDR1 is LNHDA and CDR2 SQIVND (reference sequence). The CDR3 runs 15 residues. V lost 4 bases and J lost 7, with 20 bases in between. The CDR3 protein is CASSKTGSTVWEQYF. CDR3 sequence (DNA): TGTGCCAGTAGTAAAACAGGGAGCACTGTGTGGGAGCAGTACTTC.

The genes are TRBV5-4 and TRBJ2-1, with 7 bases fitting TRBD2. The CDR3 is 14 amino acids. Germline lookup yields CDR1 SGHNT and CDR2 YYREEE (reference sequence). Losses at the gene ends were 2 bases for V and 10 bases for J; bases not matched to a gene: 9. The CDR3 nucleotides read TGTGCCAGCAGCTTTCGGGGGAGGGTCGAAGAGCAGTTCTTC. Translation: CASSFRGRVEEQFF.

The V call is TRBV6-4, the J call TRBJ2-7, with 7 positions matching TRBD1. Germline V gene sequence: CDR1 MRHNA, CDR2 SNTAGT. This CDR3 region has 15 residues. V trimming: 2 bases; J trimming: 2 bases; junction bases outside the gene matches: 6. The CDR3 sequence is CASSDKGAQTYEQYF. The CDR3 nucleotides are TGTGCCAGCAGTGACAAGGGGGCGCAGACCTACGAGCAGTACTTC.

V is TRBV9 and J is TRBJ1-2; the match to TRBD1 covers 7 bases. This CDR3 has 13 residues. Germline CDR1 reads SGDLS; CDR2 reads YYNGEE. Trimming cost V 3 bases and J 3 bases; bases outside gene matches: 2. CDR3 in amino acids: CASSATGDYGYTF. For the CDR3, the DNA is TGTGCCAGCAGCGCCACAGGGGACTATGGCTACACCTTC.